Each of the 8 T cell receptor beta chains below was sequenced from the same sample in a study of beta chain features in type 1 diabetes. Points from the study as a whole: There was a moderate but significant shortening of TCRB CDR3s in all four CD4+ subsets of Type 1 diabetes patients.

All of the isolated RNA was reverse transcribed, so expressed TCRB transcripts were sequenced. TCRdb keeps only in-frame clones here, not all; method: immunoSEQ multiplex PCR. The table has approximately 150,000 clones, around 63% seen once. Their antigens remain unidentified. The sequenced sample was naive CD4+ T cells from blood. Receptors were obtained from a man between 25 and 39 years old with type 1 diabetes.

The CDR3 nucleotides read TGTGCCAGCTCACAAGGACAGACTAGAATGAGTGGGGCCAACGTCCTGACTTTC. It translates to CASSQGQTRMSGANVLTF. The chain is built from TRBV18 and TRBJ2-6; D may correspond to TRBD1 or TRBD2 (6 bases each). CDR1 and CDR2 (germline): KGHSH, LQKENI. The CDR3 has 18 amino acids. Trimming left V 4 bases short and J 3 bases short, with 19 bases between.

This clone has more than one count but fewer than ten. The chain couples TRBV29-1 to TRBJ1-2, with D uncertain. Germline-derived CDR1 and CDR2 are SQVTM and ANQGSEA. The CDR3 extends over 12 amino acids. With 3 bases removed from V and 2 bases from J, the gap between germline ends came to 7 bases. Written as DNA, the CDR3 is TGCAGCGTTGAGAGGAAAAACTATGGCTACACCTTC. Translation: CSVERKNYGYTF.

V and J are TRBV4-3 and TRBJ1-2, with a possible D match to TRBD1 (5 bases). This CDR3 region has 15 residues. Trimming stripped 1 base from V and 4 bases from J, with 13 bases between. From germline, CDR1 is LGHNA and CDR2 YSLEER. In DNA, the CDR3 is TGCGCCAGCAGCCAAGGGTTCAGGGAACCCTATGGCTACACCTTC. This sequence encodes CASSQGFREPYGYTF.

The V call is TRBV7-8, the J call TRBJ1-5; 11 bases are shared with TRBD1. J gave up 6 bases and V 4 bases, and 8 bases lay outside the gene matches. CDR3 size: 16 residues. CDR1 and CDR2 from the germline V gene are SGHVS and FQNEAQ. The CDR3 DNA follows: TGTGCCAGCAGCTCCCACCGGGACAGGGGGAGTCAGCCCCAGCATTTT. Translated: CASSSHRDRGSQPQHF. The full variable domain, completed using reference TRBV7-8 and TRBJ1-5, is GAGVSQSPRYKVAKRGQDVALRCDPISGHVSLFWYQQALGQGPEFLTYFQNEAQLDKSGLPSDRFFAERPEGSVSTLKIQRTQQEDSAVYLCASSSHRDRGSQPQHFGDGTRLSIL.

The V gene is TRBV9, the J gene TRBJ2-1; weak D call: TRBD1 (6 bases). This CDR3 is 14 amino acids long. Deletions cut 2 bases from V and 9 bases from J, with 15 bases between. The germline CDR1 and CDR2 sequences are SGDLS and YYNGEE. In nucleotides, the CDR3 is TGTGCCAGCAGCGTGACAGGTGGGCCAGGTGAGCAGTTCTTC. It yields the protein CASSVTGGPGEQFF.

This clone came up once. This chain connects TRBV19 to TRBJ1-6; the D is unclear. CDR3 length: 14 amino acids. The V end lost 3 bases, the J end lost 7 bases, and 10 bases lay between the germline ends. Germline loops: CDR1 LNHDA, CDR2 SQIVND (reference sequence). The CDR3 loop reads CASSILAPNSPLHF. The DNA for the CDR3 is TGTGCCAGTAGTATCTTGGCACCCAATTCACCCCTCCACTTT.

The rearrangement joins TRBV9 to TRBJ2-2; 7 bases map to TRBD2. Germline CDR1 and CDR2: SGDLS and YYNGEE. The CDR3 covers 16 residues. The ends lost 3 bases at V and 0 bases at J; junction bases unmatched: 5. CDR3 nucleotides: TGTGCCAGCAGCGAGCGGGGCAGCCCGAACACCGGGGAGCTGTTTTTT. Protein: CASSERGSPNTGELFF.

The chain carries TRBV28 and TRBJ2-7; no firm D call. Germline lookup yields CDR1 MDHEN and CDR2 SYDVKM. The CDR3 spans 14 residues. Deletions cut 1 base from V and 2 bases from J, with 9 bases between. The CDR3 DNA reads as TGTGCCAGCAGTTTATACGGATTCACCTACGAGCAGTACTTC. Encoded protein: CASSLYGFTYEQYF.